These 26 T cell receptor beta chains share one sample of origin, sequenced in a study of cytomegalovirus exposure and HLA in healthy donors. In the PCR, 60 Vbeta and 13 Jbeta primers were used. Profiled with immunoSEQ multiplex PCR; TCRdb holds only in-frame clones, not every one. The data contain approximately 110,000 clones, roughly 70% of them seen just once; the ten biggest clones take up around 8%. Sequencing input: PBMCs. The receptor source for this set is a man aged 35 to 55 in good health and CMV-seronegative.

This clone was observed once. The rearrangement joins TRBV27 to TRBJ2-5; D gene unclear. The CDR3 spans 11 residues. The V gene lost 7 bases and the J gene lost 2 bases, with 5 bases spanning the gap. Germline loops: CDR1 MNHEY, CDR2 SMNVEV (reference sequence). The CDR3 bases are TGTGCCAGCATCGAGCAAGAGACCCAGTACTTC. Translating gives CASIEQETQYF.

V usage is TRBV15 and J usage is TRBJ2-1, with no clear D. Germline values: CDR1 LNHNV, CDR2 YYDKDF (reference sequence). Trimming took 3 bases from V and 3 from J, leaving 9 bases between them. CDR3 size: 14 residues. CDR3 residues: CATSSPTGYNEQFF. The CDR3 DNA reads TGTGCCACCAGCAGCCCTACCGGCTACAATGAGCAGTTCTTC.

This chain connects TRBV7-2 to TRBJ2-7; 12 nucleotides align to TRBD2. J lost 4 bases, V lost 3 bases, and 4 bases had no gene match. Per germline, CDR1 SGHTA and CDR2 FQGNSA. This CDR3 has 15 residues. Here the CDR3 DNA reads TGTGCCAGCAGCTTTTCTAGCGGGGGGGCTTACGAGCAGTACTTC. It yields the protein CASSFSSGGAYEQYF.

Of note for this clone: Germline is not matched at one junction end, which may reflect a read error. V gene TRBV14 combines with J gene TRBJ2-2; no firm D call. The germline gives CDR1 SGHDN, CDR2 FVKESK. The CDR3 length is 14 residues. The chain's CDR3 is CASSQYTNIGELFF. The DNA of the CDR3 is TGTGCCAGCAGCCAATATACGAACATCGGGGAGCTGTTTTTT.

This clone turned up a few times. The V call is TRBV18, the J call TRBJ2-5; D perhaps matches TRBD1 (5 bases). The V gene lost 4 bases and the J gene lost 5 bases, with 17 bases spanning the gap. Germline V gene data show CDR1 as KGHSH and CDR2 as LQKENI. The CDR3 loop spans 15 amino acids. CDR3 sequence reads: CASSRRVGPGETQYF. The CDR3 coding sequence is TGTGCCAGCTCACGACGAGTAGGGCCAGGGGAGACCCAGTACTTC. The full variable domain, rest sourced from reference TRBV18 and TRBJ2-5, is NAGVMQNPRHLVRRRGQEARLRCSPMKGHSHVYWYRQLPEEGLKFMVYLQKENIIDESGMPKERFSAEFPKEGPSILRIQQVVRGDSAAYFCASSRRVGPGETQYFGPGTRLLVL.

The chain links TRBV18 to TRBJ1-2; D uncertain. Germline assignment: CDR1 KGHSH and CDR2 LQKENI. Between the trimmed V and J ends, which lost 3 bases and 5 bases, there was a span of 16 bases. The CDR3 is 15 residues long. This chain's CDR3 is CASSPREPWAYGYTF. In DNA form, the CDR3 reads TGTGCCAGCTCACCCCGAGAACCTTGGGCATATGGCTACACCTTC.

This chain joins TRBV7-3 and TRBJ2-1; 12 bases align to TRBD2. Germline assignment: CDR1 SGHTA and CDR2 FQGTGA. The ends lost 2 bases at V and 4 bases at J; junction bases unmatched: 3. This CDR3 region has 16 residues. CDR3 nucleotides: TGTGCCAGCAGCTTATACGGACTAGCGGGATACAATGAGCAGTTCTTC. Translating gives CASSLYGLAGYNEQFF.

The table lists this clone with a count of one. The chain carries TRBV5-1 and TRBJ1-6; the D is unclear. Germline V gene sequence: CDR1 SGHRS, CDR2 YFSETQ. The V and J ends lost 4 bases and 8 bases respectively, with 16 bases between them. The CDR3 spans 15 residues. DNA of the CDR3: TGCGCCAGCAGCGGCCGGGAAGACGCTCATTCACCCCTCCACTTT. Its protein product is CASSGREDAHSPLHF.

This chain connects TRBV19 to TRBJ2-7; tentative D call: TRBD2 (5 bases). Germline loops: CDR1 LNHDA, CDR2 SQIVND (reference sequence). The CDR3 loop spans 15 amino acids. V was trimmed by 5 bases and J by 2 bases, leaving 16 bases between them. The CDR3 loop reads CASSFREGVTYEQYF. The CDR3 DNA reads TGTGCCAGTAGTTTTCGCGAGGGAGTAACCTACGAGCAGTACTTC.

J is TRBJ2-1 and V is TRBV7-9; 11 nucleotides match TRBD2. V was pared by 4 bases and J by 4 bases, with 3 bases of the junction left unmatched. The CDR3 extends over 15 amino acids. CDR1 is SEHNR, CDR2 FQNEAQ, per germline (reference sequence). CDR3 DNA sequence: TGTGCCAGCAGCTCGGGACTAGCGGAGTACAATGAGCAGTTCTTC. It yields the protein CASSSGLAEYNEQFF.

In its sample, this clone was seen a few times. The chain is built from TRBV29-1 and TRBJ2-7, with 8 nucleotides matching TRBD1. From germline, CDR1 is SQVTM and CDR2 ANQGSEA. The CDR3 length is 13 residues. With V trimmed by 8 bases and J by 6 bases, 12 bases remained unmatched. In nucleotides, the CDR3 is TGCAGCTCCTCCGGGACAGGTGCCTCCGAGCAGTACTTC. Protein sequence: CSSSGTGASEQYF.

The V and J genes are TRBV15 and TRBJ1-1, with TRBD1 matching over 7 bases. The CDR3 length is 17 residues. Germline V gives CDR1 LNHNV, CDR2 YYDKDF (reference sequence). With V trimmed by 0 bases and J by 1 base, 8 bases remained unmatched. CDR3 nucleotides: TGTGCCACCAGCAGAGATCCGTCGGACAGGTCGAACACTGAAGCTTTCTTT. It encodes CATSRDPSDRSNTEAFF.

This clone was seen a handful of times. The CDR3 is CASSHTTENTEAFF. Here the CDR3 DNA reads TGCGCCAGCAGCCATACGACAGAGAACACTGAAGCTTTCTTT. V and J are TRBV4-3 and TRBJ1-1, with a tentative D call TRBD1 (5 bases). The CDR3 spans 14 residues. CDR1 is LGHNA and CDR2 is YSLEER in the germline V gene. V lost 3 bases and J 1 base, leaving 9 bases between the germline ends.

The rearrangement links TRBV30 to TRBJ1-4; 11 bases align to TRBD1. Germline CDR1 GTSNPN, CDR2 SVGIG (reference sequence). This CDR3 has 15 residues. V lost 1 base to trimming and J lost 7 bases; unmatched junction nucleotides: 5. The CDR3 DNA follows: TGTGCCTGGAGTGATGGGACAGGGGGTGGTGAAAAACTGTTTTTT. It yields the protein CAWSDGTGGGEKLFF.

The chain employs TRBV7-2 and TRBJ2-4; TRBD1 aligns across 9 bases. V lost 5 bases and J lost 5; bases outside the gene matches: 7. CDR3 length: 15 residues. CDR1 and CDR2 from the germline V gene are SGHTA and FQGNSA. The CDR3 sequence is CASSLGQGRENIQYF. The CDR3 DNA is TGTGCCAGCAGCCTAGGACAGGGGCGGGAAAACATTCAGTACTTC.

This rearrangement joins TRBV9 to TRBJ1-3; no definite D call. The CDR3 is 13 amino acids. Trimming removed 8 bases from V and 4 bases from J, with 13 bases in between. Germline assignment: CDR1 SGDLS and CDR2 YYNGEE. CDR3 amino acids: CASSRESGNTIYF. In DNA form, the CDR3 reads TGTGCCAGTTCGAGGGAATCAGGAAACACCATATATTTT. Filled out from reference TRBV9 and TRBJ1-3, the complete variable domain reads DSGVTQTPKHLITATGQRVTLRCSPRSGDLSVYWYQQSLDQGLQFLIQYYNGEERAKGNILERFSAQQFPDLHSELNLSSLELGDSALYFCASSRESGNTIYFGEGSWLTVV.

This clone was picked up a small number of times. The rearrangement joins TRBV28 to TRBJ1-2; 10 bases are a match to TRBD1. The CDR3 length is 17 residues. Germline V gene sequence: CDR1 MDHEN, CDR2 SYDVKM. The ends lost 7 bases at V and 4 bases at J; junction bases unmatched: 15. The CDR3 spells CASTTRDRGPLGYGYTF. The CDR3 DNA reads TGTGCCAGCACCACAAGGGACAGGGGCCCCCTAGGCTATGGCTACACCTTC.

The genes are TRBV4-3 and TRBJ2-5, with 11 bases aligning to TRBD2. The V gene end was trimmed by 0 bases and the J gene end by 10 bases; junction bases not matched to a gene: 10. The CDR3 has 16 residues. Germline V gene lookup returns CDR1 LGHNA and CDR2 YSLEER. The CDR3 protein is CASSQDASGGLKVQYF. The DNA of the CDR3 is TGCGCCAGCAGCCAAGATGCTAGCGGGGGGCTTAAGGTCCAGTACTTC.

The chain recombines TRBV28 with TRBJ1-5; TRBD1 matches 10 bases. CDR3 length: 16 residues. The germline CDR1 and CDR2 sequences are MDHEN and SYDVKM. The V and J ends lost 5 bases and 11 bases, in that order; junction bases with no gene match: 15. The CDR3 DNA reads TGTGCCAGCAGTACTCCGGGACAGGGGTCCGGAAGGGCCCAGCATTTT. Its translation is CASSTPGQGSGRAQHF.

The chain is built from TRBV23-1 and TRBJ1-2, with TRBD1 matching 9 bases. TRBV23-1 is placed among ORFs of uncertain function. J gave up 7 bases and V 10 bases, and 13 bases lay outside the gene matches. There are 14 residues in the CDR3. The CDR3 region is CATDRTGVFVGYTF. Written as DNA, the CDR3 is TGCGCCACTGATAGGACAGGGGTTTTCGTTGGCTACACCTTC.

The chain links TRBV7-2 to TRBJ2-3, with D possibly matching TRBD1 (5 bases). V dropped 2 bases and J dropped 2 bases, with 14 bases sitting between them. CDR1 SGHTA and CDR2 FQGNSA come from the germline V gene. There are 16 residues in the CDR3. This CDR3 is CASSLRGGVATDTQYF. The CDR3 nucleotides are TGTGCCAGCAGCTTAAGGGGTGGGGTTGCCACAGATACGCAGTATTTT.

The rearrangement links TRBV5-6 to TRBJ1-2, with D tentatively TRBD1 (5 bases). CDR3 length: 14 amino acids. Per germline, CDR1 SGHDT and CDR2 YYEEEE. V lost 4 bases, J lost 1 base, and 11 bases lay in between. CDR3 bases: TGTGCCAGCAGCATGCCAGGGAATAACTATGGCTACACCTTC. It translates to CASSMPGNNYGYTF.

The chain employs TRBV28 and TRBJ1-1, with D unclear. Between the trimmed V and J ends, which lost 7 bases and 3 bases, there was a span of 12 bases. The CDR3 is 13 amino acids. CDR1 is MDHEN and CDR2 is SYDVKM in the germline V gene. CDR3 sequence: CASTLLGDTEAFF. The CDR3 DNA reads as TGTGCCAGCACCCTTTTGGGAGACACTGAAGCTTTCTTT.

This rearrangement joins TRBV28 to TRBJ2-3; D is unresolved. This CDR3 comprises 12 residues. With 1 base removed from V and 6 bases from J, the gap between germline ends came to 5 bases. Germline V gene data show CDR1 as MDHEN and CDR2 as SYDVKM. In DNA, the CDR3 is TGTGCCAGCAGTTTATATCCGGATACGCAGTATTTT. Its translation: CASSLYPDTQYF.

In this sample, this clone is medium-sized. The chain uses TRBV5-1 and TRBJ2-2; TRBD2 agrees at 13 bases. The V gene's germline CDR1 is SGHRS and CDR2 YFSETQ. The V and J ends lost 2 bases and 4 bases, in that order; junction bases with no gene match: 8. CDR3 length: 18 amino acids. The CDR3 reads CASSLKLAGGPITGELFF. CDR3 in DNA: TGCGCCAGCAGCTTAAAACTAGCGGGGGGGCCGATCACCGGGGAGCTGTTTTTT.

This chain connects TRBV6-1 to TRBJ1-5; 8 positions agree with TRBD1. The CDR3 runs 16 residues. Trimming cost V 2 bases and J 2 bases; bases outside gene matches: 5. Looked up from germline, CDR1 is MNHNS and CDR2 is SASEGT. CDR3 nucleotide sequence: TGTGCCAGCAGTGAAATGAGGGGACAGGGCAATCAGCCCCAGCATTTT. Its protein is CASSEMRGQGNQPQHF.